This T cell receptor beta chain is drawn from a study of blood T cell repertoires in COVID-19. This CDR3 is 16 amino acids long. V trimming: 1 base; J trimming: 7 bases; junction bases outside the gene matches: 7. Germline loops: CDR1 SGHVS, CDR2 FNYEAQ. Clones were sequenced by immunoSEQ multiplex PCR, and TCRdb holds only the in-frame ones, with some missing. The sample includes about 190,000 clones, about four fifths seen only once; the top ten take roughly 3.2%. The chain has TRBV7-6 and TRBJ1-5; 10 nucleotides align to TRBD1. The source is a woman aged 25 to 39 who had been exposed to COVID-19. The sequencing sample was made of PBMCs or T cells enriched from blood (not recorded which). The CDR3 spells CASSLGRQGASQPQHF. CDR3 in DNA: TGTGCCAGCAGCTTAGGAAGACAGGGGGCATCGCAGCCCCAGCATTTT. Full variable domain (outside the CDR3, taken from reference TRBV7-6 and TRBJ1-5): GAGVSQSPRYKVTKRGQDVALRCDPISGHVSLYWYRQALGQGPEFLTYFNYEAQQDKSGLPNDRFSAERPEGSISTLTIQRTEQRDSAMYRCASSLGRQGASQPQHFGDGTRLSIL.